This TCR beta chain was retrieved from a study of T cells in Graves' hyperthyroidism and ophthalmopathy. Any patient presenting with uncontrolled infection, other autoimmune disease, pregnancy or lactation was left out. This clonotype came up many times. The CDR3 runs to 19 residues. Germline CDR1 reads LNHDA; CDR2 reads SQIVND (reference sequence). The V end lost 4 bases, the J end lost 4 bases, and 28 bases lay between the germline ends. Amplified regions were TCR beta CDR3 sequences from RNA transcripts. The HTBI primer set served for first-round RT-PCR of the TCR CDR3. Each CDR3 protein is one row after TCRdb ran MiXCR on the multiplex PCR reads. The sample includes approximately 330,000 distinct CDR3 sequences, roughly 13% of them seen just once.

The J gene is TRBJ1-1, the V gene TRBV19; possibly TRBD1 for D (6 bases). The specimen was blood. The sequence derives from a woman in her thirties or forties with Graves' ophthalmopathy. The CDR3 nucleotides read TGTGCCAGTAGTAAGTGGGGATTCGGGGGCTCAGTTGGGATCACTGAAGCTTTCTTT. It translates to CASSKWGFGGSVGITEAFF.